This T cell receptor (beta chain) is from a study of blood T cell repertoires in COVID-19. Across the study: Sites in the United States, Italy and Spain provided acute and convalescent COVID-19 samples. T cells, B-cell-depleted T cells, or PBMCs supplied cDNA or gDNA.

This clone occurred a few times. Methods used by the authors: How many nucleated cells were present was estimated from reference gene primer amplification. Some clones are missing from TCRdb's copy, which holds only in-frame ones; the method was immunoSEQ multiplex PCR. D and trimming were read from the DNA, whereas the V and J calls and clone size are those reported in that table. Among more than 140,000 clones listed, roughly 84% were seen once. Trimming removed 7 bases from V and 7 bases from J, with 10 bases in between. There are 11 residues in the CDR3. Germline CDR1 reads SNHLY; CDR2 reads FYNNEI.

This receptor was taken from a woman between 50 and 59 years old in a cohort sampled during active or convalescent COVID-19. This chain uses TRBV2 with TRBJ2-5, with a possible D match to TRBD1 (6 bases). Sequencing was done on a sample of peripheral blood. In nucleotides, the CDR3 is TGTGCCAGCAATCCGGACAGGACCCAGTACTTC. Translated, it gives CASNPDRTQYF.